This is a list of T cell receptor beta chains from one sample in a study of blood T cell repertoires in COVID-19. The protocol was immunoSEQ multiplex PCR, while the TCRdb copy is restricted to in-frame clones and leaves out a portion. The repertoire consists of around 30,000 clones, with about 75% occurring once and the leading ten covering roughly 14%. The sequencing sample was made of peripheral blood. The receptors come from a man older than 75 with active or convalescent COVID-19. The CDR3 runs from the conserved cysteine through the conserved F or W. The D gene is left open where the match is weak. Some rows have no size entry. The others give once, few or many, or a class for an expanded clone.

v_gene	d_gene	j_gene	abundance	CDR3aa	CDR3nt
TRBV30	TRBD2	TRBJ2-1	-	CAWSVGGRNEQFF	TGTGCCTGGAGCGTGGGGGGGAGAAATGAGCAGTTCTTC
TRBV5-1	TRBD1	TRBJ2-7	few	CASSPGQGARSYEQYF	TGCGCCAGCAGCCCGGGACAGGGGGCGCGTTCCTACGAGCAGTACTTC
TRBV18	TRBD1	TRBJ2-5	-	CASSHRTGQETQYF	TGTGCCAGCTCACACCGGACAGGGCAGGAGACCCAGTACTTC
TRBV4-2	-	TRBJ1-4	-	CASSHLREPKLFF	TGTGCCAGCAGCCATCTCCGGGAGCCAAAACTGTTTTTT
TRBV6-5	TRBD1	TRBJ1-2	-	CASSYGGQGAGYTF	TGTGCCAGCAGTTACGGGGGACAGGGGGCGGGCTACACCTTC
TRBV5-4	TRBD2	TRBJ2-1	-	CASSPETSGRSYNEQFF	TGTGCCAGCAGCCCGGAGACTAGCGGGAGATCCTACAATGAGCAGTTCTTC
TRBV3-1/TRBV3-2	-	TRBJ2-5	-	CASSQGAGRETQYF	TGTGCCAGCAGCCAAGGGGCAGGGAGGGAGACCCAGTACTTC
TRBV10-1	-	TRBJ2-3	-	CASSEASGTDTQYF	TGCGCCAGCAGTGAGGCTAGCGGCACAGATACGCAGTATTTT
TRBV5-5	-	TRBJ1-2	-	CASSLNSLSYGYTF	TGTGCCAGCAGCTTGAACAGCCTCTCCTATGGCTACACCTTC
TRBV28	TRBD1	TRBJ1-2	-	CASRIPGQGSSGYTF	TGTGCCAGCAGGATACCGGGACAGGGGTCTAGTGGCTACACCTTC
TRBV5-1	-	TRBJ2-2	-	CASSVGRTMGTGELFF	TGCGCCAGCAGCGTGGGACGGACTATGGGGACCGGGGAGCTGTTTTTT
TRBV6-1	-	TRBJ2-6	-	CASSESIGSGANVLTF	TGTGCCAGCAGTGAATCGATTGGGAGTGGGGCCAACGTCCTGACTTTC
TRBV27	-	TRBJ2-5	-	CASSLYRQETQYF	TGTGCCAGCAGTTTATATCGTCAAGAGACCCAGTACTTC
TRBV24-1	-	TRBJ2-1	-	CATSPTGAYNEQFF	TGTGCCACCAGTCCGACCGGGGCCTACAATGAGCAGTTCTTC
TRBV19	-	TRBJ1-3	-	CASSIIGGAGNTIYF	TGTGCCAGTAGTATAATCGGAGGGGCTGGAAACACCATATATTTT
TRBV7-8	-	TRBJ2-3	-	CASSLYTSTDTQYF	TGTGCCAGCAGCTTATACACGAGCACAGATACGCAGTATTTT
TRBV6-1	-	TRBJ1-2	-	CASSEAFGGLGYTF	TGTGCCAGCAGTGAAGCGTTCGGGGGGTTGGGCTACACCTTC
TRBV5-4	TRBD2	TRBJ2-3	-	CASSPGGTRTDTQYF	TGTGCCAGCAGCCCCGGGGGGACTCGCACAGATACGCAGTATTTT
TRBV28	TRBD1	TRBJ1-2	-	CASREQGINYGYTF	TGTGCCAGCAGAGAACAGGGGATTAACTATGGCTACACCTTC
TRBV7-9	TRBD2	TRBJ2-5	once	CASSLIGTSGFQETQYF	TGTGCCAGCAGCTTAATAGGGACTAGCGGGTTCCAAGAGACCCAGTACTTC
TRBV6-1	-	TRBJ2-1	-	CASRPGGAGNNEQFF	TGTGCCAGCAGACCTGGTGGGGCGGGGAACAATGAGCAGTTCTTC
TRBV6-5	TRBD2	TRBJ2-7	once	CASSYSGLAGYEQYF	TGTGCCAGCAGTTACTCGGGACTAGCGGGGTACGAGCAGTACTTC
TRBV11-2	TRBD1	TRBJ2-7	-	CASSLWDRGRVPYEQYF	TGTGCCAGCAGCTTATGGGACAGGGGAAGGGTACCCTACGAGCAGTACTTC
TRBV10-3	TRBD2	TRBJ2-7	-	CTIGGLESYEQYF	TGTACCATCGGGGGACTAGAATCCTACGAGCAGTACTTC
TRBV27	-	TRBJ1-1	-	CASSLSRQNTEAFF	TGTGCCAGCAGTTTATCGCGACAGAACACTGAAGCTTTCTTT
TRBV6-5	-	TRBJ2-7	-	CASSYSSAGAYEQYF	TGTGCCAGCAGTTACTCATCCGCGGGGGCATACGAGCAGTACTTC
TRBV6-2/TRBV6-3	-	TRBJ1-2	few	CASSFPGQGKNGYTF	TGTGCCAGCAGCTTCCCCGGGCAGGGGAAGAATGGCTACACCTTC
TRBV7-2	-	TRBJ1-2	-	CASSQPRDGYTF	TGTGCCAGCAGCCAACCCAGGGATGGCTACACCTTC
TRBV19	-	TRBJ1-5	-	CASSVRQSSNQPQHF	TGTGCCAGTAGTGTTCGACAGAGTAGCAATCAGCCCCAGCATTTT
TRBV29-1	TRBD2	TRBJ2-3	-	CSVLGPSGSDTQYF	TGCAGCGTTCTTGGTCCTAGCGGGAGTGATACGCAGTATTTT
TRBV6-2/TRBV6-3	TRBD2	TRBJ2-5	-	CASSSRPASGIDAAQYF	TGTGCCAGCAGTTCGCGCCCTGCTAGCGGGATCGACGCGGCCCAGTACTTC
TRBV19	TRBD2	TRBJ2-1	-	CASTLGTSGSYEQFF	TGTGCCAGTACCCTCGGGACTAGCGGGAGTTATGAGCAGTTCTTC
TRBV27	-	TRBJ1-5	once	CASSPNRVGNQPQHF	TGTGCCAGCAGCCCAAACAGGGTGGGGAATCAGCCCCAGCATTTT
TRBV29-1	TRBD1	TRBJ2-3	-	CSVEGDRHTDTQYF	TGCAGCGTTGAGGGGGACAGACACACAGATACGCAGTATTTT
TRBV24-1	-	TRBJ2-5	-	CATSDFIAGETQYF	TGTGCCACCAGTGATTTCATTGCCGGGGAGACCCAGTACTTC
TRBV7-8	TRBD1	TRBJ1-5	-	CASSLNRGRVQPQHF	TGTGCCAGCAGCTTAAACAGGGGGCGAGTTCAGCCCCAGCATTTT
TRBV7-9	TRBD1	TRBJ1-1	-	CASTHGDRDTEAFF	TGTGCCAGCACCCACGGGGACAGAGACACTGAAGCTTTCTTT
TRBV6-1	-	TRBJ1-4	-	CASSEPIMALFF	TGTGCCAGCAGTGAACCCATCATGGCCTTGTTTTTT
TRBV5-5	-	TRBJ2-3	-	CASRQYGGDTQYF	TGTGCCAGCCGACAATACGGTGGCGATACGCAGTATTTT
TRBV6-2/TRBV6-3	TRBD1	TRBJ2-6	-	CASSRTGAGANVLTF	TGTGCCAGCAGCCGGACAGGGGCTGGGGCCAACGTCCTGACTTTC
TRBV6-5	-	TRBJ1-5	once	CASTDSPNQPQHF	TGTGCCAGCACGGACAGCCCCAATCAGCCCCAGCATTTT
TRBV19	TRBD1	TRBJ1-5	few	CASSATGGRQPQHF	TGTGCCAGTAGTGCGACAGGGGGACGCCAGCCCCAGCATTTT
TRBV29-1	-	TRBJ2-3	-	CSATRDSDTQYF	TGCAGCGCAACCAGGGACTCAGATACGCAGTATTTT
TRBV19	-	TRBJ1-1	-	CASSISGKNTEAFF	TGTGCCAGTAGTATTTCAGGGAAGAACACTGAAGCTTTCTTT
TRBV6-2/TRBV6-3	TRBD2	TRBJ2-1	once	CASSGTSGRALTSNEQFF	TGTGCCAGCAGTGGGACTAGCGGGAGGGCCCTTACGAGCAATGAGCAGTTCTTC
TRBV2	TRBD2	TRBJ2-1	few	CASSDPLAGAIYNEQFF	TGTGCCAGCAGTGATCCGCTAGCGGGAGCCATCTACAATGAGCAGTTCTTC
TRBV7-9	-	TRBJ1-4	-	CASSFGQGNKKLFF	TGTGCCAGCAGCTTCGGCCAGGGGAATAAAAAACTGTTTTTT
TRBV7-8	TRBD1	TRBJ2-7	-	CATPYRETGGPEQYF	TGTGCCACCCCTTACCGAGAGACAGGGGGCCCCGAGCAGTACTTC
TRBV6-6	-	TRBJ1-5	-	CASSYRGSEQPQHF	TGTGCCAGCAGTTACAGGGGATCGGAACAGCCCCAGCATTTT
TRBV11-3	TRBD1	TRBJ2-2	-	CASSWTGGLTGELFF	TGTGCCAGCAGCTGGACAGGGGGCTTGACCGGGGAGCTGTTTTTT